Reported below is one T cell receptor beta chain. Its cognate antigen is unknown. The germline gives CDR1 SGHAT, CDR2 FQNNGV. Trimming removed 1 base from V and 4 bases from J; junction bases left unmatched: 1. CDR3 length: 14 residues. The data were obtained in a study of cytomegalovirus exposure and HLA in healthy donors. Whole-study context: The same platform as the approximately 660 first-cohort repertoires was used for the 120 or so validation repertoires, a later analysis reported. Study observations and caveats: The study designated 164 TCR beta chains cytomegalovirus-associated. In vitro, a few CMV-associated chains proved specific for CMV antigens.

Sequencing was performed with immunoSEQ multiplex PCR; in TCRdb, only in-frame clones are kept and a portion is missing. The sample lists 150,000 to 200,000 clones; about 90% were seen once. Sequences were obtained from PBMCs. This receptor was taken from a woman aged 18-30 years in good health and CMV-seropositive. The chain uses TRBV11-2 and TRBJ2-7; 10 bases map to TRBD2. CDR3 coding DNA: TGTGCCAGCAGCTTAGCTAGCGGGAGTTACGAGCAGTACTTC. The encoded protein is CASSLASGSYEQYF.